This T cell receptor beta chain was sequenced during a study of beta chain features in type 1 diabetes. Study outcomes and limitations: Shortening of TCRB CDR3s, moderate but significant, appeared in all four CD4+ subsets of Type 1 diabetes patients.

Of the isolated RNA, all was reverse transcribed, and so the sequenced material was expressed TCRB transcripts. Generated by immunoSEQ multiplex PCR, the TCRdb table keeps only in-frame clones and is missing some. The data contain some 640,000 clones, roughly an eighth of them singletons. This clone was observed a few times. Its antigen is undetermined. The junction differs from germline at one of its ends, possibly a read error. The CDR3 is made up of 15 amino acids. Germline CDR1 is SGHAT and CDR2 is FQNNGV. The collection from each donor was one heparinised blood draw averaging about 116 mL. Sequencing input: naive CD4+ T cells from blood. The chain combines TRBV11-2 with TRBJ2-3, with 7 nucleotides matching TRBD2. The TCR originated in a man aged 18 to 35 with type 1 diabetes. The CDR3 region has the DNA TGTGGCAGCTTAAGAACGGGAGGAGGGCCAGATACGCAGTATTTT. Translation: CGSLRTGGGPDTQYF. The full variable domain, in which reference TRBV11-2 and TRBJ2-3 provide the parts outside the CDR3, is EAGVAQSPRYKIIEKRQSVAFWCNPISGHATLYWYQQILGQGPKLLIQFQNNGVVDDSQLPKDRFSAERLKGVDSTLKIQPAKLEDSAVYLCGSLRTGGGPDTQYFGPGTRLTVL.